The rows below give T cell receptor beta chains drawn from one sample of a study of blood T cell repertoires in COVID-19. Clones were read by immunoSEQ multiplex PCR, and TCRdb kept only the in-frame ones, dropping some. The table records 210,000 or so clones, roughly 78% of them present only once. The sample comprised peripheral blood. The receptors were sampled from a woman aged 40 to 50 with acute or convalescent COVID-19. CDR3s include the opening cysteine and the closing phenylalanine or tryptophan. The order of the fields is CDR3 DNA, CDR3 protein, D gene, V gene, J gene, clone size. A D gene is named only where the DNA matches it firmly. Clone size, where shown, is once, few, many, or a class for clones that have expanded.

DNA: TGCAGCGCGTCTACGTCAGGGGGCACCGGGGAGCTGTTTTTT
CDR3: CSASTSGGTGELFF
D: TRBD1
V: TRBV29-1
J: TRBJ2-2
size: NA

DNA: TGTGCCACCAGTGATCCATTCTCCGGGACAGAAAGGGAGACCCAGTACTTC
CDR3: CATSDPFSGTERETQYF
D: TRBD1
V: TRBV24-1
J: TRBJ2-5
size: NA

DNA: TGTGCCAGCAGTCGACTAAATTCACCCCTCCACTTT
CDR3: CASSRLNSPLHF
D: NA
V: TRBV6-5
J: TRBJ1-6
size: NA

DNA: TGCGCCAGCAGCTTGGTGGCGGGAGGAGGTACAGATACGCAGTATTTT
CDR3: CASSLVAGGGTDTQYF
D: TRBD2
V: TRBV5-1
J: TRBJ2-3
size: few

DNA: TGTGCCAGCCGAAAGCGGGGGGGCGTATCGGATGAGCAGTTCTTC
CDR3: CASRKRGGVSDEQFF
D: TRBD2
V: TRBV2
J: TRBJ2-1
size: few

DNA: TGTGCCAGCAGTGAAGAGAATAGCGGGGGGAGCACAGATACGCAGTATTTT
CDR3: CASSEENSGGSTDTQYF
D: TRBD2
V: TRBV6-1
J: TRBJ2-3
size: NA

DNA: TGTGCCCCCCCCTGGCTAGCCAAAAACATTCAGTACTTC
CDR3: CAPPWLAKNIQYF
D: NA
V: TRBV27
J: TRBJ2-4
size: NA

DNA: TGTGCCAGCAGCCTCATTCAGGGACAGAAAAACATTCAGTACTTC
CDR3: CASSLIQGQKNIQYF
D: TRBD1
V: TRBV25-1
J: TRBJ2-4
size: few

DNA: TGTGCCAGCAGCTCACGTCAGGGACAGGGGTTCAGGGAGCAGTTCTTC
CDR3: CASSSRQGQGFREQFF
D: TRBD1
V: TRBV11-3
J: TRBJ2-1
size: NA

DNA: TGTGCCAGCTCACCACCCTTGGCAGGGGTGGTCCGGGGCTACACCTTC
CDR3: CASSPPLAGVVRGYTF
D: NA
V: TRBV18
J: TRBJ1-2
size: NA

DNA: TGTGCCAGCAGTCCACAGCCCGATGAGCAGTTCTTC
CDR3: CASSPQPDEQFF
D: NA
V: TRBV6-6
J: TRBJ2-1
size: NA